This T cell receptor beta chain stems from a study of blood T cell repertoires in COVID-19. Background on the study: Samples of COVID-19 (acute and convalescent) were obtained from the United States, Italy and Spain.

In the authors' methods: The authors estimated nucleated cell counts from reference gene primer amplification. The table came from immunoSEQ multiplex PCR; TCRdb's copy has only in-frame clones and leaves some out. Clonal size and the V and J genes are those of that table, whereas D and trimming came from the DNA. The table has some 100,000 clones, more than 75% seen once. The V end lost 0 bases, the J end lost 2 bases, and 19 bases lay between the germline ends. The germline V gene has CDR1 PRHDT and CDR2 FYEKMQ (reference sequence). The CDR3 loop spans 19 amino acids. What was sequenced was peripheral blood. V and J are TRBV13 and TRBJ2-2; possibly TRBD1 for D (5 bases). The sequence came from a human donor in a cohort sampled during active COVID-19. The chain's CDR3 is CASSLGRQTPLRNTGELFF. As DNA, the CDR3 is TGTGCCAGCAGCTTAGGGAGACAGACACCTTTAAGAAACACCGGGGAGCTGTTTTTT. Combining the CDR3 with reference TRBV13 and TRBJ2-2 gives the whole variable domain AAGVIQSPRHLIKEKRETATLKCYPIPRHDTVYWYQQGPGQDPQFLISFYEKMQSDKGSIPDRFSAQQFSDYHSELNMSSLELGDSALYFCASSLGRQTPLRNTGELFFGEGSRLTVL.